The next 16 T cell receptor beta chains were all read from a single sample in a study of T cell responses to AZD1222 COVID-19 vaccine (dated by TCRdb to the early 2020s). The protocol used for the library was the immunoSEQ multiplex PCR assay. The source is immuneACCESS, and TCRdb retained only in-frame sequences with V and J called. Part of the clones is not carried over; for the studies checked, unresolved V genes explain less than half of this, and the remainder is unexplained. For this sample there are tens of thousands of clones; about 89% appear just once. Of the sample, 5% is held by the ten largest clones. The time point label, read with the paper, signifies: about 28 days (+/-7) after the second vaccine dose. Sequenced material: peripheral blood, taken 28 days after the second AZD1222 dose. These receptors were obtained from an adult who received the AZD1222 COVID-19 vaccine.

This clone has only a few counts. This chain joins TRBV6-5 and TRBJ1-2, with 7 positions matching TRBD1. The CDR3 length is 14 residues. V dropped 5 bases and J dropped 3; count of bases not matched to a gene: 6. CDR1 MNHEY and CDR2 SVGAGI come from the germline V gene. In DNA form, the CDR3 reads TGTGCCAGCAGTCCCCAGACAGGGTACTATGGCTACACCTTC. Translation gives CASSPQTGYYGYTF.

This clone was recorded a few times. The chain joins TRBV2 to TRBJ1-3; 8 bases line up with TRBD1. Germline CDR1 and CDR2: SNHLY and FYNNEI. With 5 bases clipped from V and 4 bases from J, the junction kept 7 bases outside the gene matches. The CDR3 is 15 residues long. CDR3 nucleotides: TGTGCCAGCAGTCAGACAGGGGCGGGAGGAAACACCATATATTTT. Its translation is CASSQTGAGGNTIYF.

The rearrangement links TRBV6-5 to TRBJ2-2, with 7 nucleotides matching TRBD1. The CDR3 has 16 amino acids. Trimming took 0 bases from V and 6 from J; bases not matched to a gene: 7. CDR1 is MNHEY, CDR2 SVGAGI, per germline. The CDR3, as DNA: TGTGCCAGCAGTTACTCGGACAGGCTACCCCCCGGGGAGCTGTTTTTT. Protein product: CASSYSDRLPPGELFF.

The chain couples TRBV30 to TRBJ2-7; TRBD2 aligns across 8 bases. The J segment lost 6 bases and the V segment lost 1 base, leaving 5 bases of the junction unmatched. This CDR3 has 13 residues. CDR1 and CDR2 (germline): GTSNPN, SVGIG (reference sequence). CDR3 in amino acids: CAWSALSGTEQYF. CDR3 in DNA: TGTGCCTGGAGTGCCCTTAGCGGGACCGAGCAGTACTTC.

Details on this clone: Other DNA sequences within the sample encode an identical CDR3. The chain employs TRBV2 and TRBJ2-5, with D unclear. Germline CDR1 reads SNHLY; CDR2 reads FYNNEI. The CDR3 sequence is 13 residues long. Trimming stripped 1 base from V and 2 bases from J, with 5 bases between. The CDR3 DNA follows: TGTGCCAGCAGTGAAGGCAGGCAAGAGACCCAGTACTTC. It specifies CASSEGRQETQYF.

Here the CDR3 DNA reads TGTGCCAGTAGGGAACAGGGGGGATCAGATACGCAGTATTTT. It is translated as CASREQGGSDTQYF. The chain employs TRBV19 and TRBJ2-3; 8 bases are a match to TRBD1. J was trimmed by 4 bases and V by 6 bases; bases with no gene match: 6. Germline loops: CDR1 LNHDA, CDR2 SQIVND (reference sequence). This CDR3 has 14 amino acids. Supplemented by reference TRBV19 and TRBJ2-3, the full variable domain reads DGGITQSPKYLFRKEGQNVTLSCEQNLNHDAMYWYRQDPGQGLRLIYYSQIVNDFQKGDIAEGYSVSREKKESFPLTVTSAQKNPTAFYLCASREQGGSDTQYFGPGTRLTVL.

The CDR3 region is CASSLGRPGSYTF. The CDR3 coding sequence is TGTGCCAGCAGTTTAGGAAGACCGGGAAGCTACACCTTC. V and J are TRBV28 and TRBJ1-2; D gene uncertain. The V and J ends lost 2 bases and 9 bases respectively, with 13 bases between them. Germline values: CDR1 MDHEN, CDR2 SYDVKM. This CDR3 is built from 13 residues.

The rearrangement joins TRBV11-2 to TRBJ2-5, with 10 positions matching TRBD1. Germline CDR1 is SGHAT and CDR2 is FQNNGV. With 7 bases clipped from V and 5 bases from J, the junction kept 10 bases outside the gene matches. The CDR3 extends over 15 amino acids. CDR3 in DNA: TGTGCCAGCATCCTTGGCTGGACAGGGGGTGAGACCCAGTACTTC. Translated: CASILGWTGGETQYF.

The chain uses TRBV5-5 and TRBJ2-7, with D perhaps TRBD1 (6 bases). The CDR3 contains 12 residues. Trimming stripped 0 bases from V and 13 bases from J, with 14 bases between. Germline V gene sequence: CDR1 SGHKS, CDR2 YYEKEE (reference sequence). Here the CDR3 reads CASSLVVDSSYF. DNA of the CDR3: TGTGCCAGCAGCTTGGTGGTGGACAGCTCCTACTTC.

The chain carries TRBV25-1 and TRBJ1-4; tentatively, D is TRBD1 (5 bases). The CDR3 sequence is 16 residues long. Germline lookup yields CDR1 MGHDK and CDR2 SYGVNS. V was pared by 4 bases and J by 0 bases, with 12 bases between. The CDR3 here is CASSGRQGATNEKLFF. The CDR3 nucleotides are TGTGCCAGCAGTGGCCGGCAGGGCGCAACTAATGAAAAACTGTTTTTT. The full variable domain, with the rest looked up from reference TRBV25-1 and TRBJ1-4, is EADIYQTPRYLVIGTGKKITLECSQTMGHDKMYWYQQDPGMELHLIHYSYGVNSTEKGDLSSESTVSRIRTEHFPLTLESARPSHTSQYLCASSGRQGATNEKLFFGSGTQLSVL.

This chain links TRBV19 with TRBJ1-2; tentatively, D is TRBD1 (6 bases). The CDR3 is 14 residues long. CDR1 and CDR2 (germline): LNHDA, SQIVND (reference sequence). V lost 5 bases and J lost 1, with 11 bases in between. This CDR3 reads CASSALQGNYGYTF. For the CDR3, the DNA is TGTGCCAGTAGTGCACTACAGGGTAACTATGGCTACACCTTC.

CDR3: CASSVGTGGEKLFF. In nucleotides, the CDR3 is TGCGCCAGCAGCGTGGGGACAGGAGGAGAAAAACTGTTTTTT. The chain links TRBV5-1 to TRBJ1-4; TRBD1 matches 8 bases. Trimming cost V 4 bases and J 8 bases; bases outside gene matches: 7. Per the germline V gene, CDR1 is SGHRS and CDR2 is YFSETQ. This CDR3 is built from 14 residues.

In this sample, this clone turned up a few times. The chain uses TRBV2 and TRBJ2-3; D gene uncertain. Per germline, CDR1 SNHLY and CDR2 FYNNEI. The CDR3 contains 12 residues. V was pared by 2 bases and J by 3 bases, with 3 bases between. CDR3 loop: CASSEITDTQYF. As DNA, the CDR3 is TGTGCCAGCAGTGAAATAACAGATACGCAGTATTTT.

This clone has a single count. The V call is TRBV6-5, the J call TRBJ1-1; D is ambiguous. Trimming left V 6 bases short and J 0 bases short, with 11 bases between. The germline V gene encodes CDR1 MNHEY and CDR2 SVGAGI. The CDR3 length is 14 residues. CDR3 sequence reads: CASSLGYMNTEAFF. The CDR3 DNA reads TGTGCCAGCAGCCTGGGATACATGAACACTGAAGCTTTCTTT.

This chain connects TRBV7-3 to TRBJ2-1; 16 bases line up with TRBD2. Germline loops: CDR1 SGHTA, CDR2 FQGTGA. After removal of 5 bases from V and 10 bases from J, the junction contained 11 bases not matched to a gene. The length of the CDR3 is 17 residues. This CDR3 reads CASSPPGLAGGAGEQFF. DNA of the CDR3: TGTGCCAGCAGCCCCCCGGGACTAGCGGGGGGGGCAGGCGAGCAGTTCTTC. Looking up the rest from reference TRBV7-3 and TRBJ2-1 gives the full variable domain: GAGVSQTPSNKVTEKGKYVELRCDPISGHTALYWYRQSLGQGPEFLIYFQGTGAADDSGLPNDRFFAVRPEGSVSTLKIQRTERGDSAVYLCASSPPGLAGGAGEQFFGPGTRLTVL.

The gene calls are TRBV19 and TRBJ1-1; 9 positions match TRBD1. This CDR3 spans 14 amino acids. The V gene end was trimmed by 5 bases and the J gene end by 5 bases; junction bases not matched to a gene: 6. CDR1 is LNHDA, CDR2 SQIVND, per germline (reference sequence). CDR3 DNA sequence: TGTGCCAGTAGTCCGGGACAGGGATGGACTGAAGCTTTCTTT. The encoded protein is CASSPGQGWTEAFF. The full variable domain, its missing parts supplied by reference TRBV19 and TRBJ1-1, is DGGITQSPKYLFRKEGQNVTLSCEQNLNHDAMYWYRQDPGQGLRLIYYSQIVNDFQKGDIAEGYSVSREKKESFPLTVTSAQKNPTAFYLCASSPGQGWTEAFFGQGTRLTVV.